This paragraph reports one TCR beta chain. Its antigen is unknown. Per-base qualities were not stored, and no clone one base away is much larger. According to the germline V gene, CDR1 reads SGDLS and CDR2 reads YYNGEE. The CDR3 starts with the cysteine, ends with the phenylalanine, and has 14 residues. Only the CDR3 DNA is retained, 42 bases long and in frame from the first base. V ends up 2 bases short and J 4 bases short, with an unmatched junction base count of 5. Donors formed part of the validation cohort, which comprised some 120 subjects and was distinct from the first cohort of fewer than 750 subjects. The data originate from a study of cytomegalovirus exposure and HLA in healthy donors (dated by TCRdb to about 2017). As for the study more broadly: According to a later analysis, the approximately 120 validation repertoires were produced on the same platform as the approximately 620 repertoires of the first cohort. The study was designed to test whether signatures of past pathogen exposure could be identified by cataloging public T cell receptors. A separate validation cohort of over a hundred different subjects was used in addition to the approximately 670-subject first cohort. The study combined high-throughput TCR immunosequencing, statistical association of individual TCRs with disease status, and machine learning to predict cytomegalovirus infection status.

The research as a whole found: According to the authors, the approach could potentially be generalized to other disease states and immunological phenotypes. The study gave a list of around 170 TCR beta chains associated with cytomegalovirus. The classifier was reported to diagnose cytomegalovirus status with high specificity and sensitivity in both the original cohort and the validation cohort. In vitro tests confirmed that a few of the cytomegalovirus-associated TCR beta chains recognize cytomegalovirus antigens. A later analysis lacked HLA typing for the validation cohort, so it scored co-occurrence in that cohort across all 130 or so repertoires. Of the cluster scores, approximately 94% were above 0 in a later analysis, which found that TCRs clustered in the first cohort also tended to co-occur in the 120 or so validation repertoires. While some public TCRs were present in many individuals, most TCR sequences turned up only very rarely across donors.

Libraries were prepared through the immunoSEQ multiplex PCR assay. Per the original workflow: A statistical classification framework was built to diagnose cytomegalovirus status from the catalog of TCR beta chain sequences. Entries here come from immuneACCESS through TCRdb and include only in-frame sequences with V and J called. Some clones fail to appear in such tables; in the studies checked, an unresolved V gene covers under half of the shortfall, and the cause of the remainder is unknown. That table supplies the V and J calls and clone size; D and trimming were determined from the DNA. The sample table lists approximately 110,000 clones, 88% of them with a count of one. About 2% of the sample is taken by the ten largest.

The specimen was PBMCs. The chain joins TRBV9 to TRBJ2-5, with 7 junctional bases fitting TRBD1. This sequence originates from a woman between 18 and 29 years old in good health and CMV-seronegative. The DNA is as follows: TGTGCCAGCAGCGTCGGGGACAGATTAGAGACCCAGTACTTC. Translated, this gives CASSVGDRLETQYF.